The 24 T cell receptor beta chains in this list originate from one sample, sequenced in a study of long-term antiretroviral therapy in people with HIV. An immunoSEQ assay, version v3.0, was performed at survey level. This table comes from immunoSEQ multiplex PCR, and its TCRdb copy is limited to in-frame clones, with some not included. Of about 20,000 clones listed, approximately 86% are singletons. The source was unsorted PBMCs, collected 0.5 years after starting antiretroviral therapy. The receptors were sampled from a man in his forties or fifties with HIV.

The chain employs TRBV29-1 and TRBJ1-3, with D possibly TRBD1 on 6 matching bases. Trimming cost V 3 bases and J 0 bases, with 12 bases left between them. Germline CDR1 reads SQVTM; CDR2 reads ANQGSEA. The CDR3 length is 15 residues. This CDR3 is CSVEARGLSGNTIYF. Here the CDR3 DNA reads TGCAGCGTTGAGGCCAGGGGCCTCTCTGGAAACACCATATATTTT.

The chain has TRBV18 and TRBJ2-1, with a tentative D call TRBD1 (5 bases). Germline CDR1 reads KGHSH; CDR2 reads LQKENI. V lost 2 bases to trimming and J lost 1 base, with 15 bases between them. The CDR3 consists of 17 residues. CDR3 DNA sequence: TGTGCCAGCTCACCAGTCCCAGGGATGAAGTCCTACAATGAGCAGTTCTTC. Its protein product is CASSPVPGMKSYNEQFF.

This chain links TRBV11-1 with TRBJ1-2, with D uncertain. V was trimmed by 5 bases and J by 4 bases, leaving 11 bases between them. CDR3 length equals 13 residues. CDR1 is SGHAT, CDR2 FQDESV, per germline (reference sequence). CDR3 protein: CASSPGSVYGYTF. In DNA form, the CDR3 reads TGTGCCAGCAGCCCGGGCTCCGTCTATGGCTACACCTTC.

The chain has TRBV7-3 and TRBJ2-7; TRBD1 matches at 7 bases. The CDR3 runs to 15 residues. J was trimmed by 3 bases and V by 4 bases; bases with no gene match: 9. Germline values: CDR1 SGHTA, CDR2 FQGTGA. The CDR3 DNA reads as TGTGCCAGCAGCTCCGGCCGGGACAGTCTCTACGAGCAGTACTTC. Its translation is CASSSGRDSLYEQYF.

This clone showed up just once. V gene TRBV5-1 combines with J gene TRBJ1-4; D possibly corresponds to TRBD1 (5 bases). V was shortened by 4 bases and J by 5 bases, with 12 bases between the two germline ends. Germline V CDR1 and CDR2: SGHRS, YFSETQ. CDR3 length: 14 residues. The CDR3 here is CASSIGVPNEKLFF. DNA of the CDR3: TGCGCCAGCAGCATAGGGGTCCCGAATGAAAAACTGTTTTTT. Complete variable domain (other parts from reference TRBV5-1 and TRBJ1-4): KAGVTQTPRYLIKTRGQQVTLSCSPISGHRSVSWYQQTPGQGLQFLFEYFSETQRNKGNFPGRFSGRQFSNSRSEMNVSTLELGDSALYLCASSIGVPNEKLFFGSGTQLSVL.

In this sample, this clone turned up once. This chain joins TRBV6-1 and TRBJ2-7; D possibly uses TRBD1 or TRBD2 (5 bases each). Germline-derived CDR1 and CDR2 are MNHNS and SASEGT. Trimming took off 6 bases at V and 11 bases at J, with 11 bases between the two ends. The CDR3 loop spans 10 amino acids. The CDR3 region is CASREGKEYF. The CDR3 DNA reads as TGTGCCAGCAGAGAGGGGAAGGAGTACTTC.

V gene TRBV15 combines with J gene TRBJ2-3, with TRBD2 matching over 7 bases. The J segment lost 3 bases and the V segment lost 6 bases, leaving 6 bases of the junction unmatched. The CDR3 runs 14 residues. The germline CDR1 and CDR2 sequences are LNHNV and YYDKDF (reference sequence). The CDR3 here is CATRSGETTDTQYF. In DNA, the CDR3 is TGTGCCACCAGGAGCGGGGAGACGACAGATACGCAGTATTTT.

V gene TRBV10-3 combines with J gene TRBJ1-1; D gene ambiguous. The CDR3 spans 10 residues. In germline, CDR1 is ENHRY, CDR2 SYGVKD. V gave up 10 bases and J gave up 6 bases, with 9 bases separating them. Here the CDR3 reads CATVVSEAFF. Here the CDR3 DNA reads TGTGCCACGGTCGTGTCTGAAGCTTTCTTT.

This clone has only a few counts. V is TRBV5-6 and J is TRBJ2-5; D perhaps matches TRBD1 (6 bases). The CDR3 is made up of 16 amino acids. Deletions cut 0 bases from V and 4 bases from J, with 16 bases between. Germline V gives CDR1 SGHDT, CDR2 YYEEEE. This chain's CDR3 is CASSLGAGAKIETQYF. CDR3 DNA: TGTGCCAGCAGCTTGGGGGCAGGGGCAAAAATAGAGACCCAGTACTTC.

V and J are TRBV10-3 and TRBJ1-1; D possibly corresponds to TRBD1 (5 bases). The V gene lost 0 bases and the J gene lost 8 bases, with 13 bases spanning the gap. The CDR3 is 14 amino acids. Germline assignment: CDR1 ENHRY and CDR2 SYGVKD. CDR3 in DNA: TGTGCCATCAGTGAGTCTACAGGAGTCGTAGAAGCTTTCTTT. It specifies CAISESTGVVEAFF.

V gene TRBV29-1 combines with J gene TRBJ2-7, with 11 bases that match TRBD1. CDR1 is SQVTM, CDR2 ANQGSEA, per germline. After removal of 6 bases from V and 6 bases from J, the junction contained 4 bases not matched to a gene. CDR3 size: 12 residues. The CDR3 sequence: CSVGTGGREQYF. The CDR3 DNA follows: TGCAGCGTCGGGACAGGGGGTCGCGAGCAGTACTTC.

The V call is TRBV7-6, the J call TRBJ2-1, with 8 nucleotides matching TRBD1. Germline CDR1 and CDR2: SGHVS and FNYEAQ. There are 14 residues in the CDR3. The J segment lost 8 bases and the V segment lost 2 bases, leaving 5 bases of the junction unmatched. The CDR3 nucleotides read TGTGCCAGCAGCTTAAGCCAGGGGGCCTATGAGCAGTTCTTC. Its protein is CASSLSQGAYEQFF.

This chain joins TRBV9 and TRBJ2-1, with TRBD1 matching 7 bases. Trimming cost V 0 bases and J 0 bases; bases outside gene matches: 12. The CDR3 runs to 19 residues. Germline CDR1 SGDLS, CDR2 YYNGEE. The CDR3 region has the DNA TGTGCCAGCAGCGTAGAAAGTCTGACAGGGAAATACTCCTACAATGAGCAGTTCTTC. Translated: CASSVESLTGKYSYNEQFF.

The chain uses TRBV7-3 and TRBJ2-3, with TRBD2 matching over 9 bases. V shed 5 bases and J 3 bases; nucleotides not matched to a gene: 6. The CDR3 runs to 15 residues. The V gene's germline CDR1 is SGHTA and CDR2 FQGTGA. CDR3 in amino acids: CASSADSGGTDTQYF. For the CDR3, the DNA is TGTGCCAGCAGCGCTGATAGCGGGGGTACAGATACGCAGTATTTT.

The chain uses TRBV10-2 and TRBJ2-1; TRBD2 might be the D (6 bases). Trimming shortened V by 3 bases and J by 8 bases, and 11 bases separated the two germline ends. This CDR3 has 13 residues. The V gene's germline CDR1 is WSHSY and CDR2 SAAADI. CDR3 region: CASSERTKYEQFF. The CDR3 DNA follows: TGCGCCAGCAGTGAAAGGACTAAGTATGAGCAGTTCTTC.

The rearrangement uses TRBV5-4 and TRBJ2-1; the D gene is possibly TRBD1 (5 bases). Looked up from germline, CDR1 is SGHNT and CDR2 is YYREEE (reference sequence). This CDR3 has 16 amino acids. The germline V and J ends were trimmed by 4 bases and 4 bases, with 18 bases remaining between them. CDR3 sequence (DNA): TGTGCCAGCAGCATAGTCCAGGGTACACCATACAATGAGCAGTTCTTC. Protein product: CASSIVQGTPYNEQFF.

This clone was seen a few times. The chain joins TRBV7-6 to TRBJ1-6, with TRBD1 matching over 8 bases. The V and J ends lost 10 bases and 10 bases, in that order; junction bases with no gene match: 12. The germline CDR1 and CDR2 sequences are SGHVS and FNYEAQ. The CDR3 runs 14 residues. CDR3 nucleotides: TGTGCCACCGGACAGGGAGGCAGTAGATCACCCCTCCACTTT. Its protein product is CATGQGGSRSPLHF.

The V and J genes are TRBV5-1 and TRBJ2-7; D possibly uses TRBD1 or TRBD2 (5 bases each). The germline gives CDR1 SGHRS, CDR2 YFSETQ. V lost 0 bases and J 6 bases, leaving 13 bases between the germline ends. The CDR3 is 14 amino acids. The CDR3 is CASSLGGPLSEQYF. In DNA form, the CDR3 reads TGCGCCAGCAGCTTGGGGGGACCCCTCTCCGAGCAGTACTTC.

The rearrangement uses TRBV7-8 and TRBJ1-1, with a weak D call TRBD1 (5 bases). The CDR3 consists of 16 residues. Germline CDR1 and CDR2: SGHVS and FQNEAQ. V was pared by 7 bases and J by 1 base, with 19 bases between. The CDR3 sequence: CASNYRVRTQNTEAFF. CDR3 in DNA: TGTGCCAGCAACTATAGAGTCCGGACACAGAACACTGAAGCTTTCTTT.

The chain employs TRBV5-4 and TRBJ2-4; 13 bases match TRBD2. The germline gives CDR1 SGHNT, CDR2 YYREEE (reference sequence). The CDR3 is 13 residues long. V dropped 5 bases and J dropped 9; count of bases not matched to a gene: 2. CDR3 DNA sequence: TGTGCCAGCAGACTAGCGGGAGGGCCCATTCAGTACTTC. Amino acids: CASRLAGGPIQYF.

The rearrangement uses TRBV2 and TRBJ1-5; 7 bases are a match to TRBD1. The CDR3 has 15 residues. Germline V gene sequence: CDR1 SNHLY, CDR2 FYNNEI. The V segment lost 4 bases and the J segment 4 bases; nucleotides outside the gene matches: 7. The CDR3 nucleotides are TGTGCCAGCAGTGTGACACAGGGGAAAAATCAGCCCCAGCATTTT. This encodes CASSVTQGKNQPQHF.

This clone has more than one count but fewer than ten. The chain combines TRBV7-8 with TRBJ1-6; 10 bases align to TRBD1. Germline V gives CDR1 SGHVS, CDR2 FQNEAQ. The CDR3 extends over 17 amino acids. The V segment lost 5 bases and the J segment 1 base; nucleotides outside the gene matches: 5. This CDR3 reads CASSVGTGDSYNSPLHF. The DNA of the CDR3 is TGTGCCAGCAGCGTAGGGACAGGGGATTCCTATAATTCACCCCTCCACTTT.

The genes are TRBV5-6 and TRBJ2-7, with 9 nucleotides matching TRBD1. V lost 1 base, J lost 4 bases, and 9 bases stayed unmatched. This CDR3 has 16 residues. CDR1 SGHDT and CDR2 YYEEEE come from the germline V gene. The DNA of the CDR3 is TGTGCCAGCAGCTTGCCCGGGGACAGGGACGAGTACGAGCAGTACTTC. It yields the protein CASSLPGDRDEYEQYF. The full variable domain, its missing parts supplied by reference TRBV5-6 and TRBJ2-7, is DAGVTQSPTHLIKTRGQQVTLRCSPKSGHDTVSWYQQALGQGPQFIFQYYEEEERQRGNFPDRFSGHQFPNYSSELNVNALLLGDSALYLCASSLPGDRDEYEQYFGPGTRLTVT.

The chain has TRBV2 and TRBJ2-2, with 8 bases lining up with TRBD2. CDR3 length: 14 residues. Germline V gene data show CDR1 as SNHLY and CDR2 as FYNNEI. The J segment lost 0 bases and the V segment lost 8 bases, leaving 2 bases of the junction unmatched. CDR3 amino acids: CASRGGPNTGELFF. The CDR3, as DNA: TGTGCCAGCCGGGGGGGGCCGAACACCGGGGAGCTGTTTTTT.